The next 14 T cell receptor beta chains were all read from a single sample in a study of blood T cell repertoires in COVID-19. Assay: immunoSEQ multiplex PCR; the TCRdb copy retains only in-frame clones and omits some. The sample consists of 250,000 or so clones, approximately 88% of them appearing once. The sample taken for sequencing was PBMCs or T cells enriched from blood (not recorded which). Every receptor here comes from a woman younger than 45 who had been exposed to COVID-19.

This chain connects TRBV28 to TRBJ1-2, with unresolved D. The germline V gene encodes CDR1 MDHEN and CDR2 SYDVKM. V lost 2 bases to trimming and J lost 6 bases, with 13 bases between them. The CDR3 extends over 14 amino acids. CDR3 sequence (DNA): TGTGCCAGCAGTTTAGGGCCGCGAAGTGATGGCTACACCTTC. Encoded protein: CASSLGPRSDGYTF.

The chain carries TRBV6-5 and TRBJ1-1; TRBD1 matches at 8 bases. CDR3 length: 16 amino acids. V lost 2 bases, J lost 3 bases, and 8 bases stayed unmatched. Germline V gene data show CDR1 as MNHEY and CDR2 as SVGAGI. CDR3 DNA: TGTGCCAGCAGTTACGCGAACAGGGGGAAGGACACTGAAGCTTTCTTT. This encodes CASSYANRGKDTEAFF.

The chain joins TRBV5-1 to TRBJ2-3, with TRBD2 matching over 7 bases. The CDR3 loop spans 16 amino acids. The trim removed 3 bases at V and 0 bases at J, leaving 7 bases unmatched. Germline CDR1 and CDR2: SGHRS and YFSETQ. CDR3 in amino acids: CASSSSRLASTDTQYF. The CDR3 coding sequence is TGCGCCAGCAGCTCGTCGCGACTAGCAAGCACAGATACGCAGTATTTT.

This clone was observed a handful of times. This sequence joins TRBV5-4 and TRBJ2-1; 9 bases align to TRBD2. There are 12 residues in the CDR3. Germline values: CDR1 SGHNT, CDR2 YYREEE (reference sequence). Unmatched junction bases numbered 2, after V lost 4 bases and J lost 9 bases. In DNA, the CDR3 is TGTGCCAGCAGCATAGCGGGAGCTGAGCAGTTCTTC. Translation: CASSIAGAEQFF.

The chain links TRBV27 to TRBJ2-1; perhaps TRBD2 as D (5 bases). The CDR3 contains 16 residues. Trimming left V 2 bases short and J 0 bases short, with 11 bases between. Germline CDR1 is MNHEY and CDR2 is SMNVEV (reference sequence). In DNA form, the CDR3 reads TGTGCCAGCAGTTTACGGTCGGGGTCCTCCTACAATGAGCAGTTCTTC. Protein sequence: CASSLRSGSSYNEQFF.

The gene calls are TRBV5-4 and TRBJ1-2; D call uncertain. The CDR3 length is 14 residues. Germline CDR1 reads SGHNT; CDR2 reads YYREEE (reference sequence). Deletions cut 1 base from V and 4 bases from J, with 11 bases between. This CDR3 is CASSLSTIFYGYTF. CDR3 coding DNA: TGTGCCAGCAGCTTGTCTACGATATTCTATGGCTACACCTTC. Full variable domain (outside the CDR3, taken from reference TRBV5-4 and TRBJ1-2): ETGVTQSPTHLIKTRGQQVTLRCSSQSGHNTVSWYQQALGQGPQFIFQYYREEENGRGNFPPRFSGLQFPNYSSELNVNALELDDSALYLCASSLSTIFYGYTFGSGTRLTVV.

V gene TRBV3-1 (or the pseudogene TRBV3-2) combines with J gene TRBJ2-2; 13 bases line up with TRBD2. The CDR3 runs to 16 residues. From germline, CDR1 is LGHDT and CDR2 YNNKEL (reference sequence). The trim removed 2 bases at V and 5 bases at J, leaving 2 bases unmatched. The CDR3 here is CASSQTSGRGTGELFF. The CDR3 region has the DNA TGTGCCAGCAGCCAAACTAGCGGGAGGGGTACCGGGGAGCTGTTTTTT.

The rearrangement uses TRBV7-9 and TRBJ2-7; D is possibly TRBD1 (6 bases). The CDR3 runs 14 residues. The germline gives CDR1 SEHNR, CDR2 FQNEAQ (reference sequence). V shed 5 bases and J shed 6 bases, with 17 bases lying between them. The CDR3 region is CASSPPDRSLEQYF. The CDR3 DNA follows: TGTGCCAGCAGCCCACCCGACAGGAGTCTCGAGCAGTACTTC.

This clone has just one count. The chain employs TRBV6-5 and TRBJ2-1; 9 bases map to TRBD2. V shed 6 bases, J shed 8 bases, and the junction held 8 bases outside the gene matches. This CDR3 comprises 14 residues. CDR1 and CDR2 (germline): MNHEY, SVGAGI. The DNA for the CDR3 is TGTGCCAGCAGACGCTTTAGCGGGAGCCATGAGCAGTTCTTC. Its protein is CASRRFSGSHEQFF.

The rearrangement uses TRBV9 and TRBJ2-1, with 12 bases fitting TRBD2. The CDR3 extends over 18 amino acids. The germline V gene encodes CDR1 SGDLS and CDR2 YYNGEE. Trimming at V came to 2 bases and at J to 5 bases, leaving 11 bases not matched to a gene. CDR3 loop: CASSVSPGLAGRDNEQFF. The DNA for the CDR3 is TGTGCCAGCAGCGTCAGCCCCGGACTAGCGGGGCGAGACAATGAGCAGTTCTTC.

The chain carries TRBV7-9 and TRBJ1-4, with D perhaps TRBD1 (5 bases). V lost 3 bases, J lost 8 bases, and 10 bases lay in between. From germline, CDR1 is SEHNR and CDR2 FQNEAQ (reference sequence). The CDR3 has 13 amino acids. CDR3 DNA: TGTGCCAGCAGCTTGGGGCTAGGGGAAAAACTGTTTTTT. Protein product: CASSLGLGEKLFF.

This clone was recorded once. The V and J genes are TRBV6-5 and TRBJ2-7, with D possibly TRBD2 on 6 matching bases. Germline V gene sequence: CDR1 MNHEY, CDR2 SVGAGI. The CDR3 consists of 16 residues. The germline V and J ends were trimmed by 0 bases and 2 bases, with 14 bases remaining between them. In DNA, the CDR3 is TGTGCCAGCAGTTACTCCCGGGGACTCCCCGCCTACGAGCAGTACTTC. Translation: CASSYSRGLPAYEQYF.

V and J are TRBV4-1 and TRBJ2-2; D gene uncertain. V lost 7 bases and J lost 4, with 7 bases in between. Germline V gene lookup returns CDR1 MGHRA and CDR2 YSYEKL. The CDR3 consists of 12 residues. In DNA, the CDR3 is TGCGCCAGCATCGGGTTCACCGGGGAGCTGTTTTTT. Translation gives CASIGFTGELFF.

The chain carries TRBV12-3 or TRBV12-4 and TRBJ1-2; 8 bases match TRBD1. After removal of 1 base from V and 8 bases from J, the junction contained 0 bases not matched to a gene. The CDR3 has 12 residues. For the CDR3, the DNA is TGTGCCAGCAGTTTAGACAGGGGGGGCTACACCTTC. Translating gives CASSLDRGGYTF.